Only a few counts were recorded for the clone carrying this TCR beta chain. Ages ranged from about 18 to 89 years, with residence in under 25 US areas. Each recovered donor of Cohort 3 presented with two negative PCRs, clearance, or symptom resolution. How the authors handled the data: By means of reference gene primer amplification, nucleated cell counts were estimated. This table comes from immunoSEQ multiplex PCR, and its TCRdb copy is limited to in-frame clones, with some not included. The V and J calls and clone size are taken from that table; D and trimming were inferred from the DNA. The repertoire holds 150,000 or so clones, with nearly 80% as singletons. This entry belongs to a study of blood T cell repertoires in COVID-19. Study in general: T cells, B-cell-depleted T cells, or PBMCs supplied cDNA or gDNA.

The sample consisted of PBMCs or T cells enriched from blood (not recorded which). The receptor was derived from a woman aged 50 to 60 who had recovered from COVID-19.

This chain's CDR3 is CASSPQGQGISTGELFF. CDR3 bases: TGTGCCAGCAGCCCACAGGGACAGGGAATATCCACCGGGGAGCTGTTTTTT. The V gene is TRBV7-9, the J gene TRBJ2-2, with 9 bases that match TRBD1. The V gene end was trimmed by 5 bases and the J gene end by 4 bases; junction bases not matched to a gene: 11. The germline V gene has CDR1 SEHNR and CDR2 FQNEAQ (reference sequence). The CDR3 runs to 17 residues.